This T cell receptor (beta chain) was identified in a study of CD8 T cells in Susac syndrome. CD8+ and CD4+ T cells circulating in blood were sequenced for TCR beta. Random hexamers served to reverse transcribe roughly 0.45 to 1 ug RNA. TCRdb re-called the immunoSEQ multiplex PCR reads through MiXCR, storing one row per CDR3 protein. The sample carries approximately 120,000 distinct CDR3 sequences, approximately 96% recorded once. The CDR3 runs to 14 residues. Deletions cut 0 bases from V and 6 bases from J, with 14 bases between. Germline-derived CDR1 and CDR2 are SQVTM and ANQGSEA. The chain couples TRBV29-1 to TRBJ1-2; D not resolved. The receptor comes from a human donor in good health. The sequenced material came from CD4+ T cells from PBMCs. The CDR3 region has the DNA TGCAGCGTTGAAGACCACCCTAGAGCGGATGGCTACACCTTC. Amino acid sequence: CSVEDHPRADGYTF. Complete variable domain (other parts from reference TRBV29-1 and TRBJ1-2): SAVISQKPSRDICQRGTSLTIQCQVDSQVTMMFWYRQQPGQSLTLIATANQGSEATYESGFVIDKFPISRPNLTFSTLTVSNMSPEDSSIYLCSVEDHPRADGYTFGSGTRLTVV.